The rows below give T cell receptor beta chains drawn from one sample of a study of T cell repertoires in cytomegalovirus infection. TCRdb itself ran the reads through MiXCR, one entry per CDR3 protein. The sample includes around 310,000 distinct CDR3 sequences, 25% to 35% seen only once; the top ten take around 20%. Their cognate antigens are unknown. Material: cultured PBMCs, obtained from culture after CMV antigen stimulation. The receptors stem from a human donor in good health (CMV status not recorded). Some clones in this sample may be carry-over from other donors' samples. CDR3s include the opening cysteine and the closing phenylalanine or tryptophan. D genes are given only for firm matches. Only some rows state a clone size, as once, few, many or a class for expanded clones.

d_gene,j_gene,abundance,v_gene,CDR3nt,CDR3aa
TRBD2,TRBJ2-1,once,TRBV11-3,TGTGCCAGCAGTTTAGATAGCGGGGGGGCGAACAATGAGCAGTTCTTC,CASSLDSGGANNEQFF
.,TRBJ2-2,few,TRBV24-1,TGTGCCACCAGTGATCCAACAGGAGCGAACACCGGGGAGCTGTTTTTT,CATSDPTGANTGELFF
.,TRBJ1-5,many,TRBV20-1,TGCAGTGCTAGAGAATGGGGAGTTAGCAATCAGCCCCAGCATTTT,CSAREWGVSNQPQHF
TRBD2,TRBJ2-1,.,TRBV19,TGTGCCAGTAGTATTAGCGGGCAACCGTTTGGGAATGAGCAGTTCTTC,CASSISGQPFGNEQFF
TRBD1,TRBJ2-1,.,TRBV23-1,TGCGCCAGCAGTCCGGGACAGAGAAACTACAATGAGCAGTTCTTC,CASSPGQRNYNEQFF
.,TRBJ1-2,.,TRBV18,TGTGCCAGCTCACCCTACCCTGGGGAGTACTATGGCTACACCTTC,CASSPYPGEYYGYTF
TRBD2,TRBJ2-7,.,TRBV19,TGTGCCAGTAGTATTCTAGCGGGACCCTACGAGCAGTACTTC,CASSILAGPYEQYF
TRBD2,TRBJ2-5,.,TRBV27,TGTGCCAGCAAACTAGCGGGAGGCCAAGAGACCCAGTACTTC,CASKLAGGQETQYF
TRBD1,TRBJ2-1,many,TRBV7-9,TGTGCCAGCAGCTCCAGGACAGGGGGCCCCTACAATGAGCAGTTCTTC,CASSSRTGGPYNEQFF
TRBD1,TRBJ1-2,.,TRBV5-1,TGCGCCAGCAGCCCGTGGACAGGGAACTATGGCTACACCTTC,CASSPWTGNYGYTF
TRBD1,TRBJ1-2,.,TRBV6-2/TRBV6-3,TGTGCCAGCACGACAGGGGGCTATGGCTACACCTTC,CASTTGGYGYTF
.,TRBJ2-1,.,TRBV7-2,TGTGCCAGCAGCCCGCGGACCAAAATCTCCTACAATGAGCAGTTCTTC,CASSPRTKISYNEQFF
TRBD1,TRBJ1-5,few,TRBV7-8,TGTGCCAGCAGCTTAGTTGGTCAGGGGGTTAATCAGCCCCAGCATTTT,CASSLVGQGVNQPQHF
.,TRBJ1-1,few,TRBV5-1,TGCGCCAGCAGCTTGGAACCGGGAAGGGGGAACACTGAAGCTTTCTTT,CASSLEPGRGNTEAFF
.,TRBJ2-3,.,TRBV7-2,TGTGCCAGCAGCCCCGGAGGGACCTGGGCTACACGCACAGATACGCAGTATTTT,CASSPGGTWATRTDTQYF
.,TRBJ1-4,few,TRBV7-2,TGTGCCAGCAGCTTATGGACGGATGAAAAACTGTTTTTT,CASSLWTDEKLFF
TRBD2,TRBJ2-3,few,TRBV6-5,TGTGCCAGCAGTTACTTCCGGGGGGGATACACAGATACGCAGTATTTT,CASSYFRGGYTDTQYF
.,TRBJ1-6,many,TRBV6-5,TGTGCCAGCAGCCTAGGGGGGAATTCACCCCTCCACTTT,CASSLGGNSPLHF
TRBD2,TRBJ2-7,.,TRBV7-2,TGTGCCAGCAGCCAGTTGGTGACTAGCGGGAGCCCCAACGAGCAGTACTTC,CASSQLVTSGSPNEQYF
.,TRBJ1-5,.,TRBV4-1,TGCGCCAGCAGCCAAATTCTGAGGGGGGTCGATCAGCCCCAGCATTTT,CASSQILRGVDQPQHF
.,TRBJ1-5,.,TRBV24-1,TGTGCCACCAGTGACCCACTGGCCAATCAGCCCCAGCATTTT,CATSDPLANQPQHF
TRBD2,TRBJ2-3,.,TRBV10-3,TGTGCCATCAGTGATCCTAGCGGGGAAGATACGCAGTATTTT,CAISDPSGEDTQYF